A single T cell receptor beta chain is shown here with its context. The antigen remains undetermined. The data were obtained in a study of OX40 agonist ivuxolimab in advanced cancers. Study details: Partial response was recorded in three patients: one hepatocellular carcinoma and two cutaneous melanoma cases. Points from the study as a whole: Doses of 0.1 to 3.0 mg/kg were accompanied by clonal expansion of CD4+ and CD8+ blood T cells by week 6. More expanded clones were found, on average, in CD8+ than in CD4+ T cells.

V lost 1 base, J lost 0 bases, and 0 bases stayed unmatched. Germline V CDR1 and CDR2: LNHNV, YYDKDF (reference sequence). This CDR3 spans 14 amino acids. Generated by immunoSEQ multiplex PCR, the TCRdb table keeps only in-frame clones and is missing some. This sample yields around 80,000 clones, of which 85% are seen a single time; 2.5% to 3.5% belongs to the top ten. The receptor was isolated from an adult with an advanced solid tumor such as melanoma, head and neck, liver or kidney cancer. The starting material was CD4+ or CD8+ T cells sorted from blood, obtained in a trial of the OX40 agonist ivuxolimab. The rearrangement uses TRBV15 and TRBJ2-7; 7 bases map to TRBD1. In nucleotides, the CDR3 is TGTGCCACCAGCAGAGGGGACAGCTCCTACGAGCAGTACTTC. It translates to CATSRGDSSYEQYF.